Presented here are 13 T cell receptor beta chains from one specimen sequenced in a study of T-cell memory formation after mild COVID-19. TCRdb fed the 5' RACE reads into MiXCR, producing one record per CDR3 protein. The sample carries approximately 500,000 distinct CDR3 sequences, roughly 23% recorded once. Sequenced input: PBMCs or a T cell subset sorted from them (not recorded which). The receptor set was obtained from an adult woman who had mild COVID-19 (a few samples of this study predate the infection). Cell type and time point are not known.

This clonotype has a handful of counts. The rearrangement joins TRBV5-5 to TRBJ1-5; 7 bases fit TRBD1. This CDR3 has 14 amino acids. The ends lost 6 bases at V and 2 bases at J; junction bases unmatched: 5. Per the germline V gene, CDR1 is SGHKS and CDR2 is YYEKEE (reference sequence). The CDR3 sequence is CASNDRVGNQPQHF. The CDR3 DNA reads TGTGCCAGCAACGACAGGGTGGGCAATCAGCCCCAGCATTTT.

The CDR3 DNA reads as TGTGCCAGCAGTAGGGACCCAGACCGTAATCAGCCCCAGCATTTT. Encoded protein: CASSRDPDRNQPQHF. This chain uses TRBV2 with TRBJ1-5, with a weak D call TRBD1 (5 bases). The CDR3 length is 15 residues. Germline CDR1 reads SNHLY; CDR2 reads FYNNEI. V was trimmed by 5 bases and J by 4 bases, leaving 15 bases between them.

The table lists this clonotype with a few counts. The rearrangement links TRBV30 to TRBJ2-3; tentatively, D is TRBD1 (5 bases). V was pared by 0 bases and J by 4 bases, with 8 bases between. Germline V gives CDR1 GTSNPN, CDR2 SVGIG (reference sequence). The CDR3 runs to 13 residues. The CDR3 here is CAWSVVGADTQYF. DNA for the CDR3: TGTGCCTGGAGTGTAGTAGGGGCAGATACGCAGTATTTT.

This clonotype was counted a few times. At one boundary the junction diverges from the germline segment, which might be a read error. V usage is TRBV7-7 and J usage is TRBJ1-2; unclear D gene. The CDR3 sequence is 15 residues long. Germline CDR1 and CDR2: SSHAT and FNYEAQ (reference sequence). The CDR3 reads CASSPLGQENYGYTF. CDR3 coding DNA: TGTGCTAGCAGCCCCTTGGGCCAAGAAAACTATGGCTACACCTTC.

This chain links TRBV9 with TRBJ2-5; 12 bases are a match to TRBD2. Trimming cost V 4 bases and J 3 bases; bases outside gene matches: 7. This CDR3 comprises 16 residues. Looked up from germline, CDR1 is SGDLS and CDR2 is YYNGEE. CDR3 DNA sequence: TGTGCCAGCAGCTCCGGACTAGCGGGGTTAAAAGAGACCCAGTACTTC. Protein product: CASSSGLAGLKETQYF.

This clonotype was recorded many times. The chain recombines TRBV27 with TRBJ2-7; D is unresolved. CDR3 length: 15 amino acids. Germline V gene sequence: CDR1 MNHEY, CDR2 SMNVEV (reference sequence). V lost 0 bases to trimming and J lost 5 bases, with 14 bases between them. CDR3 nucleotides: TGTGCCAGCAGTTTATCAGCTAGTTGGGTCCACGAGCAGTACTTC. Protein sequence: CASSLSASWVHEQYF.

The rearrangement joins TRBV7-7 to TRBJ2-5, with D perhaps matching TRBD1 (5 bases). Germline V gene sequence: CDR1 SSHAT, CDR2 FNYEAQ (reference sequence). V lost 0 bases and J 2 bases, leaving 10 bases between the germline ends. This CDR3 is built from 15 residues. The chain's CDR3 is CASSLAVTVQETQYF. CDR3 in DNA: TGTGCCAGCAGCTTAGCGGTGACAGTACAAGAGACCCAGTACTTC.

This clonotype was observed a handful of times. This rearrangement joins TRBV12-3 or TRBV12-4 to TRBJ2-1; no clear D. Trimming shortened V by 2 bases and J by 4 bases, and 3 bases separated the two germline ends. This CDR3 spans 12 amino acids. CDR3 residues: CASSLIYNEQFF. The CDR3, as DNA: TGTGCCAGCAGTTTAATTTACAATGAGCAGTTCTTC.

The J gene is TRBJ2-6, the V gene TRBV5-6, with 7 bases fitting TRBD1. The V segment lost 4 bases and the J segment 0 bases; nucleotides outside the gene matches: 10. CDR3 length: 18 amino acids. From germline, CDR1 is SGHDT and CDR2 YYEEEE. Written as DNA, the CDR3 is TGTGCCAGCAGCCCTTACAGGGGTCTAAGCTCTGGGGCCAACGTCCTGACTTTC. Translated: CASSPYRGLSSGANVLTF.

Only a few counts were recorded for this clonotype. The chain combines TRBV4-3 with TRBJ2-5; D not certain. Between the trimmed V and J ends, which lost 3 bases and 4 bases, there was a span of 15 bases. Germline V gene data show CDR1 as LGHNA and CDR2 as YSLEER. The CDR3 consists of 15 residues. The DNA of the CDR3 is TGCGCCAGCAGCCAGGATCACCGGAACCCAGAGACCCAGTACTTC. As protein: CASSQDHRNPETQYF.

The chain recombines TRBV29-1 with TRBJ1-1; D is ambiguous. Germline V gene lookup returns CDR1 SQVTM and CDR2 ANQGSEA. V lost 4 bases to trimming and J lost 4 bases, with 10 bases between them. This CDR3 region has 12 residues. Here the CDR3 DNA reads TGCAGCGTTGTGGTACGAGGCACTGAAGCTTTCTTT. It codes for CSVVVRGTEAFF.

This clonotype was recorded a few times. CDR3 amino acids: CAISDTRAQTPETQYF. For the CDR3, the DNA is TGTGCCATCAGTGACACCCGGGCCCAGACCCCAGAGACCCAGTACTTC. This chain joins TRBV10-3 and TRBJ2-5, with D unclear. Germline CDR1 reads ENHRY; CDR2 reads SYGVKD. The V and J ends lost 3 bases and 4 bases respectively, with 18 bases between them. The CDR3 is 16 amino acids.

The rearrangement links TRBV27 to TRBJ2-7; D may be TRBD2 (6 bases). CDR3 length: 14 residues. V lost 6 bases and J 5 bases, leaving 17 bases between the germline ends. Germline-derived CDR1 and CDR2 are MNHEY and SMNVEV (reference sequence). The CDR3 is CASRGGGVIHEQYF. CDR3 bases: TGTGCCAGCAGGGGTGGAGGGGTGATCCACGAGCAGTACTTC.